Below are 11 T cell receptor beta chains sequenced from a single sample in a study of blood T cells in healthy people across ages. A second PCR of about 6 to 11 cycles used a sample-barcoded 5' primer and a J-beta primer mix. Via MiXCR, TCRdb re-called the 5' RACE reads, giving one row per CDR3 protein. The table lists roughly 1,000,000 distinct CDR3 sequences, about 23% of them singletons, with about 0.8% in the top ten. This sample also belongs to another study, concerning T cells of mothers and their children.

Sample: blood. Receptors were obtained from a girl aged 2 to 9 in good health.

J is TRBJ2-7 and V is TRBV29-1, with 8 positions matching TRBD2. The CDR3 extends over 16 amino acids. Germline CDR1 SQVTM, CDR2 ANQGSEA. The V gene end was trimmed by 1 base and the J gene end by 1 base; junction bases not matched to a gene: 9. CDR3 loop: CSVEGLFSGASYEQYF. The CDR3 nucleotides read TGCAGCGTTGAAGGCCTTTTTAGCGGGGCATCCTACGAGCAGTACTTC.

This clonotype was detected ten times or more. The chain employs TRBV4-1 and TRBJ2-7, with unresolved D. This CDR3 has 14 amino acids. Between the trimmed V and J ends, which lost 4 bases and 0 bases, there was a span of 10 bases. CDR1 MGHRA and CDR2 YSYEKL come from the germline V gene. In nucleotides, the CDR3 is TGCGCCAGCAGCCGCTCGGCAGACTCCTACGAGCAGTACTTC. Amino acid sequence: CASSRSADSYEQYF.

This clonotype was counted between two and nine times. J is TRBJ2-5 and V is TRBV7-2; 10 nucleotides agree with TRBD2. The V gene's germline CDR1 is SGHTA and CDR2 FQGNSA. This CDR3 comprises 16 residues. Unmatched junction bases numbered 5, after V lost 2 bases and J lost 2 bases. CDR3 sequence: CASSLQAGGGQETQYF. Written as DNA, the CDR3 is TGTGCCAGCAGCTTACAAGCGGGAGGGGGACAAGAGACCCAGTACTTC.

V and J are TRBV20-1 and TRBJ2-1; D tentatively fits TRBD1 or TRBD2 (6 bases each). The V end lost 6 bases, the J end lost 4 bases, and 16 bases lay between the germline ends. The length of the CDR3 is 14 residues. Germline CDR1 DFQATT, CDR2 SNEGSKA (reference sequence). In DNA, the CDR3 is TGCAGTGCCACCGCGGGACACGCTTACAATGAGCAGTTCTTC. Protein: CSATAGHAYNEQFF.

This clonotype turned up a few times. CDR3 in amino acids: CASSQTGQKNEKLFF. CDR3 sequence (DNA): TGTGCCAGCAGCCAAACCGGACAGAAGAATGAAAAACTGTTTTTT. The chain employs TRBV3-1 and TRBJ1-4; D is perhaps TRBD1 (6 bases). Germline V CDR1 and CDR2: LGHDT, YNNKEL (reference sequence). With 2 bases removed from V and 5 bases from J, the gap between germline ends came to 12 bases. The CDR3 has 15 amino acids.

This clonotype was picked up a small number of times. The V and J genes are TRBV20-1 and TRBJ2-3, with D perhaps TRBD2 (6 bases). Trimming shortened V by 1 base and J by 4 bases, and 15 bases separated the two germline ends. The CDR3 covers 15 residues. Per the germline V gene, CDR1 is DFQATT and CDR2 is SNEGSKA (reference sequence). CDR3 amino acids: CSARAAGFGSDTQYF. In DNA, the CDR3 is TGCAGTGCTAGAGCGGCGGGGTTTGGGTCAGATACGCAGTATTTT.

V is TRBV28 and J is TRBJ1-2; TRBD1 might be the D (5 bases). CDR3 length: 14 residues. The V gene lost 3 bases and the J gene lost 4 bases, with 12 bases spanning the gap. Germline CDR1 reads MDHEN; CDR2 reads SYDVKM. The CDR3 loop is CASSFWGTTYGYTF. CDR3 DNA sequence: TGTGCCAGCAGTTTCTGGGGCACCACCTATGGCTACACCTTC.

The chain is built from TRBV20-1 and TRBJ2-7; 7 bases agree with TRBD1. V trimming: 3 bases; J trimming: 5 bases; junction bases outside the gene matches: 22. CDR3 length: 18 residues. Germline V gene lookup returns CDR1 DFQATT and CDR2 SNEGSKA (reference sequence). This CDR3 reads CSASTEALTGDLGDEQYF. Written as DNA, the CDR3 is TGCAGTGCTAGCACAGAGGCCCTCACAGGGGACCTCGGGGACGAGCAGTACTTC.

This clonotype was seen repeatedly, ten times or more. The rearrangement links TRBV20-1 to TRBJ2-2, with 8 bases fitting TRBD2. V lost 0 bases and J lost 4; bases outside the gene matches: 7. There are 16 residues in the CDR3. Germline CDR1 is DFQATT and CDR2 is SNEGSKA (reference sequence). CDR3 DNA: TGCAGTGCTAGAGATCGGATAGCGGGGCTCACCGGGGAGCTGTTTTTT. Translated, it gives CSARDRIAGLTGELFF.

This clonotype showed up just a few times. V and J are TRBV6-2 or TRBV6-3 and TRBJ2-5, with 7 bases aligning to TRBD2. Gene TRBJ2-1 matches the end of the DNA better, so the J call may be wrong. In germline, CDR1 is MNHEY, CDR2 SVGEGT. The CDR3 runs 15 residues. CDR3 coding DNA: TGTGCCAGCAGTTACTCTAGCGGGCTCTACAATGAGCAGTTCTTC. Its translation: CASSYSSGLYNEQFF.

This chain joins TRBV12-5 and TRBJ1-2; D call uncertain. CDR1 and CDR2 from the germline V gene are LGHNT and FRNRAP. The CDR3 has 16 residues. V lost 6 bases and J lost 8, with 25 bases in between. The CDR3: CASGEEQLRRGKGYTF. The CDR3, as DNA: TGTGCTAGTGGCGAAGAACAGCTGAGGCGCGGCAAGGGCTACACCTTC.